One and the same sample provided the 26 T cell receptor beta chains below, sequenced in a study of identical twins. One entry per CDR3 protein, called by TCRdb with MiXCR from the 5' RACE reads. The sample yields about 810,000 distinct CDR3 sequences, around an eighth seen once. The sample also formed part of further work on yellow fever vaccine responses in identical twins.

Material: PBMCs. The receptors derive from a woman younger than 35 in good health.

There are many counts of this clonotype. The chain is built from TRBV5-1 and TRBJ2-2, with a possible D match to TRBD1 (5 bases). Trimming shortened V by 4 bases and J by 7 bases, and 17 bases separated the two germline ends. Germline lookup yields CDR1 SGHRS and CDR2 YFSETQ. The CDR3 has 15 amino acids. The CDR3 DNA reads TGCGCCAGCAGCCCTGGACACCAAGTTGTCGGGGAGCTGTTTTTT. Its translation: CASSPGHQVVGELFF.

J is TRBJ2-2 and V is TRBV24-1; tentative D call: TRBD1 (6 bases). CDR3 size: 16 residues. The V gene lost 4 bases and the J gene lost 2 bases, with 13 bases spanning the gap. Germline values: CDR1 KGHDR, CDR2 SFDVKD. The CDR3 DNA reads TGTGCCACCAGTGAGGGTGGCAGGGGAAACACCGGGGAGCTGTTTTTT. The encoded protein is CATSEGGRGNTGELFF.

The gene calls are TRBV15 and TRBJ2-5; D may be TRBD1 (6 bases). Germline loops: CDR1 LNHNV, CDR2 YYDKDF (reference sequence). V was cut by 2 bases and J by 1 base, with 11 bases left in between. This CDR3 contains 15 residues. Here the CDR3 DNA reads TGTGCCACCAGCAGATCGACAGGCTTCCAAGAGACCCAGTACTTC. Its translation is CATSRSTGFQETQYF.

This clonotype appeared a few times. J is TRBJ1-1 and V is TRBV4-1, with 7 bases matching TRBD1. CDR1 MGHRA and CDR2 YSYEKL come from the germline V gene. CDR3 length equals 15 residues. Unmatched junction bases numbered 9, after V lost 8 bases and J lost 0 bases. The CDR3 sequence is CASRRQGALNTEAFF. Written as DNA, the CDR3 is TGCGCCAGCCGAAGACAGGGAGCGTTGAACACTGAAGCTTTCTTT.

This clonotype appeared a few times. The CDR3 bases are TGTGCCAGCAGCTTGAAGGGTCTGGGGGTGTCCTATAATTCACCCCTCCACTTT. It codes for CASSLKGLGVSYNSPLHF. This chain links TRBV5-6 with TRBJ1-6, with a tentative D call TRBD1 (5 bases). V lost 1 base to trimming and J lost 1 base, with 15 bases between them. Germline V gene sequence: CDR1 SGHDT, CDR2 YYEEEE. This CDR3 region has 18 residues.

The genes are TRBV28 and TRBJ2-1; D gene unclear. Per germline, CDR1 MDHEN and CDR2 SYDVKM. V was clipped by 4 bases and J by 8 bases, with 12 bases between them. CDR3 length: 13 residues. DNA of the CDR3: TGTGCCAGCAGTTCCGGGTACGTTCATGAGCAGTTCTTC. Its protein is CASSSGYVHEQFF.

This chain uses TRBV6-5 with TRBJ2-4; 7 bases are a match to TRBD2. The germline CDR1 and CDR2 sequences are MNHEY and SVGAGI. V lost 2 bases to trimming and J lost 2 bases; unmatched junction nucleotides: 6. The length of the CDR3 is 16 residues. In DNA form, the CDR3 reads TGTGCCAGCAGTTACCCCCGGGGGGAAACCAAAAACATTCAGTACTTC. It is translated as CASSYPRGETKNIQYF.

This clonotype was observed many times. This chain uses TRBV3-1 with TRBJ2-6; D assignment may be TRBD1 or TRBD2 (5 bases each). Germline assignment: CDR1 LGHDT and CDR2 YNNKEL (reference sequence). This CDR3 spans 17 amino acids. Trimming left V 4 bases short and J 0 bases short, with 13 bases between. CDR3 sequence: CASSRGDSSSGANVLTF. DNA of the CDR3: TGTGCCAGCAGCCGGGGAGACAGTTCCTCTGGGGCCAACGTCCTGACTTTC.

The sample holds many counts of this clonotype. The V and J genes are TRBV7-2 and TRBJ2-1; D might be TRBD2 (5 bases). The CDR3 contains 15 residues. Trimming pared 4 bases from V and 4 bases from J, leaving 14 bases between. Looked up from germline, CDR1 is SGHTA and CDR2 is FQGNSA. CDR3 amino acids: CASSWSRGKYNEQFF. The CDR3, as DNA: TGTGCCAGCAGCTGGTCCCGGGGAAAATACAATGAGCAGTTCTTC.

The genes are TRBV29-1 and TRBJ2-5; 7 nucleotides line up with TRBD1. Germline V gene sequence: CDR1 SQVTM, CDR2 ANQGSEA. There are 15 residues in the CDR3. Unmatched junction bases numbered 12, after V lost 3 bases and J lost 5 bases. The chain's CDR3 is CSVDPGTAGSETQYF. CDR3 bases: TGCAGCGTTGACCCCGGGACAGCCGGCTCGGAGACCCAGTACTTC. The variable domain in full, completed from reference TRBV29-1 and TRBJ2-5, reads SAVISQKPSRDICQRGTSLTIQCQVDSQVTMMFWYRQQPGQSLTLIATANQGSEATYESGFVIDKFPISRPNLTFSTLTVSNMSPEDSSIYLCSVDPGTAGSETQYFGPGTRLLVL.

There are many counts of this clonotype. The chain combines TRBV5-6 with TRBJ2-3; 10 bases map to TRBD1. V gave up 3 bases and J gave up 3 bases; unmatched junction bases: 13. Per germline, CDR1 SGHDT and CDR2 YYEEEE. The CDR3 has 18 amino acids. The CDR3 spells CASSSDRGRSLLTDTQYF. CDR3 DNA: TGTGCCAGCAGCTCAGACAGGGGGCGAAGTTTGTTAACAGATACGCAGTATTTT.

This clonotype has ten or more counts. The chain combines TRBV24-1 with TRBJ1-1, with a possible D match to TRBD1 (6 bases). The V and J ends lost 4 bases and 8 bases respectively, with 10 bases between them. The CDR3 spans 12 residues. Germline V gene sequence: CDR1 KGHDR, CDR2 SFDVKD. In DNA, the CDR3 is TGTGCCACCAGTGAAGAGGGGGGGGAAGCTTTCTTT. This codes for CATSEEGGEAFF.

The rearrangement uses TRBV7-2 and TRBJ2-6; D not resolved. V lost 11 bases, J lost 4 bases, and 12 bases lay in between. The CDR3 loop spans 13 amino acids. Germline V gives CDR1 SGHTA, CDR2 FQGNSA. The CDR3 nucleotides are TGTGCCGCCATCAGAAGAGGGGCCAACGTCCTGACTTTC. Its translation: CAAIRRGANVLTF.

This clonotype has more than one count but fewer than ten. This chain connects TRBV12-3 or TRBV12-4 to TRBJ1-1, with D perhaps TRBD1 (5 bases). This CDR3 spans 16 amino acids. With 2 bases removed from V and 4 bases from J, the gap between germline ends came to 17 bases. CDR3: CASSLRGDLVSTEAFF. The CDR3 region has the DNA TGTGCCAGCAGTTTACGAGGGGACCTCGTGTCCACTGAAGCTTTCTTT.

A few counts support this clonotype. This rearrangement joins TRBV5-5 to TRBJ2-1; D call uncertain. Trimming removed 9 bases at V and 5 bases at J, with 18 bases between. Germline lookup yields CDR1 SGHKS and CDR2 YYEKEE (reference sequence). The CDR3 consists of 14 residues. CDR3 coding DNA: TGTGCCAACTCCCCCGGTCCCGCCGACAATGAGCAGTTCTTC. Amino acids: CANSPGPADNEQFF. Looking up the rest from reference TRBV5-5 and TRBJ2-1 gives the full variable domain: DAGVTQSPTHLIKTRGQQVTLRCSPISGHKSVSWYQQVLGQGPQFIFQYYEKEERGRGNFPDRFSARQFPNYSSELNVNALLLGDSALYLCANSPGPADNEQFFGPGTRLTVL.

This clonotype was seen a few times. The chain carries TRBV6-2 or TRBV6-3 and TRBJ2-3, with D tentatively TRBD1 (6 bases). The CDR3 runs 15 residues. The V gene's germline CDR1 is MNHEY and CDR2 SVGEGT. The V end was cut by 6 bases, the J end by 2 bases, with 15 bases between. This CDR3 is CASRPLTGLTDTQYF. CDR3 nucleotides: TGTGCCAGCAGACCTCTGACAGGCCTCACAGATACGCAGTATTTT.

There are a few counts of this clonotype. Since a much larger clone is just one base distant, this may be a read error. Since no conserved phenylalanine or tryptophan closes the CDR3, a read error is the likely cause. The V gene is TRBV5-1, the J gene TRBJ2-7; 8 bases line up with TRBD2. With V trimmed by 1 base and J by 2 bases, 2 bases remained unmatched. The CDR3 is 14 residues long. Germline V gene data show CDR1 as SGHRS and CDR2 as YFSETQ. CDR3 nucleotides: TGCGCCAGCAGCTTGCCGGGAGGGCCCTACGAGCAGTACTAC. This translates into CASSLPGGPYEQYY.

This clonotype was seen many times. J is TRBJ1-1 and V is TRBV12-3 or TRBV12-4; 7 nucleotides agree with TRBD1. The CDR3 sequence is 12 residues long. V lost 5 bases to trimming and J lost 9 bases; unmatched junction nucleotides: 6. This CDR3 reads CASSLGQPKAFF. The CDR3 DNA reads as TGTGCCAGCAGTCTGGGACAGCCGAAAGCTTTCTTT.

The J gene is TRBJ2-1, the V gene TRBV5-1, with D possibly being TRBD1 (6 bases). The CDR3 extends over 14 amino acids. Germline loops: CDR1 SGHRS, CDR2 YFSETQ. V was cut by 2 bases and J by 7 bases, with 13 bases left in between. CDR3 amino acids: CASSFTGTRNEQFF. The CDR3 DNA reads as TGCGCCAGCAGCTTTACAGGGACCCGGAATGAGCAGTTCTTC.

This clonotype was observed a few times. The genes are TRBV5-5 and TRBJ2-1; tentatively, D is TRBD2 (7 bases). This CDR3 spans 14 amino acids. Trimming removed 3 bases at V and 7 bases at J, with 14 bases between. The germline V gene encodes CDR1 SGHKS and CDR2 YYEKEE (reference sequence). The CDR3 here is CASSSRGANNEQFF. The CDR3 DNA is TGTGCCAGCAGCTCTCGGGGGGCCAATAATGAGCAGTTCTTC.

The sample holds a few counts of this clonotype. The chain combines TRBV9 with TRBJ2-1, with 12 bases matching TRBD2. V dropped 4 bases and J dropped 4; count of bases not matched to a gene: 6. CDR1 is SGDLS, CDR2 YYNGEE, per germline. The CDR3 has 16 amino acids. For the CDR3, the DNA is TGTGCCAGCAGCATCCTGACTAGCGGGGGTTACAATGAGCAGTTCTTC. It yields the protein CASSILTSGGYNEQFF.

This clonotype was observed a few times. CDR3 sequence reads: CASSPIAGEESFYNEQFF. The CDR3 DNA follows: TGTGCCAGCAGTCCTATAGCGGGAGAGGAATCCTTTTACAATGAGCAGTTCTTC. The gene calls are TRBV13 and TRBJ2-1; 9 bases align to TRBD2. V lost 6 bases and J lost 4; bases outside the gene matches: 16. The CDR3 spans 18 residues. In germline, CDR1 is PRHDT, CDR2 FYEKMQ (reference sequence).

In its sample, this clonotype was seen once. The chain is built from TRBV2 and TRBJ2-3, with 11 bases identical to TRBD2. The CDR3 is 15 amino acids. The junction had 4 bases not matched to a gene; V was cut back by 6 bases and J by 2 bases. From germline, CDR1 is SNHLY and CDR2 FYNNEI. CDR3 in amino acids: CASRRLAGNTDTQYF. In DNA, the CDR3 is TGTGCCAGCAGGAGACTAGCGGGAAACACAGATACGCAGTATTTT. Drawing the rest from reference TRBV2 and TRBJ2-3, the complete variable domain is EPEVTQTPSHQVTQMGQEVILRCVPISNHLYFYWYRQILGQKVEFLVSFYNNEISEKSEIFDDQFSVERPDGSNFTLKIRSTKLEDSAMYFCASRRLAGNTDTQYFGPGTRLTVL.

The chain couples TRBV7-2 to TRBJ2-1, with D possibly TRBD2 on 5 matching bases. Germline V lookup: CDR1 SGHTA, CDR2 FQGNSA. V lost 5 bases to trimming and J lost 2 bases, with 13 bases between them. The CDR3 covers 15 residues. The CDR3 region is CASSPLVLTYNEQFF. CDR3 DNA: TGTGCCAGCAGCCCACTAGTTCTTACCTACAATGAGCAGTTCTTC.

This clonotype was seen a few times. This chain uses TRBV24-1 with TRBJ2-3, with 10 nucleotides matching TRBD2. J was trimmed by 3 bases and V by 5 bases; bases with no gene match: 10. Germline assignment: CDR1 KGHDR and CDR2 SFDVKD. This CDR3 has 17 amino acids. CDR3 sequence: CATSGVVGTSATDTQYF. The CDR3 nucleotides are TGTGCCACCAGTGGTGTTGTGGGGACTAGCGCAACAGATACGCAGTATTTT.

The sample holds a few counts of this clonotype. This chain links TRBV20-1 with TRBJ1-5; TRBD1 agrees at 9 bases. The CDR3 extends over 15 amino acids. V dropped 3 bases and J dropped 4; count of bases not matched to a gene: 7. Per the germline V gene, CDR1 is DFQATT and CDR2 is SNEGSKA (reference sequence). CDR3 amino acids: CSASRTGTGNQPQHF. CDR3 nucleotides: TGCAGTGCTAGCCGAACCGGGACAGGGAATCAGCCCCAGCATTTT.